This TCR beta chain was documented in a study of T cell clones after liver transplantation. On the study more broadly: Graft-donor-reactive sequences were compared with third-party-reactive TCRbeta sequences from pre-transplant mixed lymphocyte reactions. Standard immunosuppression, with no induction, continued until 12-24 months after transplant. Tolerant meant at least one year fully off immunosuppression without liver enzymes above twice normal.

Whole-study findings and limits: A larger donor-reactive than third-party decline suggested partial antigen-specific deletion.

The repertoire was sequenced with immunoSEQ multiplex PCR; TCRdb's copy has only in-frame clones and lacks some. Of tens of thousands of clones in the sample, under 90% were seen once. The CDR3 runs to 17 residues. Germline V gives CDR1 MDHEN, CDR2 SYDVKM. The germline V and J ends were trimmed by 2 bases and 5 bases, with 21 bases remaining between them. About this clone itself: Antigen unknown.

This clonotype originated in a human patient who received a liver transplant. Certain T cells may be donor cells from the graft. The chain uses TRBV28 and TRBJ1-1; D possibly corresponds to TRBD1 (6 bases). The sequences come from CD4+ T cells from blood, collected 12 months after liver transplant. The DNA for the CDR3 is TGTGCCAGCAGTTTACCCTCGGGGGCAGGGCTTTTTACTGAAGCTTTCTTT. It is translated as CASSLPSGAGLFTEAFF.